This entry lists 28 T cell receptor beta chains sequenced from one sample in a study of T cells in Graves' hyperthyroidism and ophthalmopathy (dated by TCRdb to between 2018 and 2021). Libraries were made using multiplex PCR. The reads were generated on an Illumina HiSeq 2000. Amplification of TCR beta CDR3 regions was carried out from RNA transcripts. A first-round RT-PCR of the TCR CDR3 used the HTBI primer set with the Qiagen OneStep RT-PCR kit. TCRdb ran its own pipeline on the public reads, namely fastp trimming at Q25 and MiXCR clone calling, and kept in-frame beta chains. When rows share a CDR3 protein, they turn into one entry using the most common DNA and genes. The sample table holds about 560,000 distinct CDR3 sequences, of which approximately 15% were seen once. In total, the top ten clones hold approximately 18% of the sample. Sequencing input: blood. Receptors originate from a woman younger than 30 with Graves' hyperthyroidism.

This clonotype was found a few times. As DNA, the CDR3 is TGTGCTAGTGGTTTGCACAGGGGTAATCAGCCCCAGCATTTT. Translating it yields CASGLHRGNQPQHF. The genes are TRBV12-5 and TRBJ1-5, with 7 bases lining up with TRBD1. This CDR3 comprises 14 residues. Germline V gene data show CDR1 as LGHNT and CDR2 as FRNRAP. J was trimmed by 4 bases and V by 2 bases; bases with no gene match: 2.

Worth noting for this clonotype: A read error is possible here, since a much larger clone lies one base away. V gene TRBV5-1 combines with J gene TRBJ2-2, with D unresolved. With 4 bases removed from V and 6 bases from J, the gap between germline ends came to 10 bases. Germline V CDR1 and CDR2: SGHRS, YFSETQ. The CDR3 runs to 13 residues. The CDR3 spells CASSAAVAGELFF. CDR3 bases: TGCGCCAGCAGCGCCGCGGTGGCCGGGGAGCTGTTTTTT.

The genes are TRBV5-8 and TRBJ2-4; TRBD1 or TRBD2 may be the D gene (5 bases each). Germline V gives CDR1 SGHTS, CDR2 YDEGEE. The V gene lost 0 bases and the J gene lost 2 bases, with 15 bases spanning the gap. CDR3 size: 17 residues. The CDR3 here is CASSLVFRGAPKNIQYF. CDR3 coding DNA: TGTGCCAGCAGCTTGGTCTTCCGAGGGGCACCCAAAAACATTCAGTACTTC.

This clonotype was found a few times. This chain uses TRBV5-1 with TRBJ2-2; 8 bases align to TRBD1. Germline CDR1 is SGHRS and CDR2 is YFSETQ. This CDR3 comprises 14 residues. V trimming: 3 bases; J trimming: 7 bases; junction bases outside the gene matches: 5. CDR3 amino acids: CASSSDRANGELFF. As DNA, the CDR3 is TGCGCCAGCAGCTCGGACAGGGCAAACGGGGAGCTGTTTTTT.

This clonotype was picked up a small number of times. The V call is TRBV4-1, the J call TRBJ2-7; D remains unclear. Germline CDR1 reads MGHRA; CDR2 reads YSYEKL. V was trimmed by 1 base and J by 1 base, leaving 14 bases between them. This CDR3 contains 16 residues. The CDR3 spells CASSQGRWADSYEQYF. The DNA for the CDR3 is TGCGCCAGCAGCCAAGGTCGATGGGCGGATTCCTACGAGCAGTACTTC.

This rearrangement joins TRBV19 to TRBJ2-2, with D possibly matching TRBD1 (6 bases). The CDR3 consists of 14 residues. Germline CDR1 reads LNHDA; CDR2 reads SQIVND (reference sequence). V lost 6 bases to trimming and J lost 3 bases, with 11 bases between them. In nucleotides, the CDR3 is TGTGCCAGTAGACAAGCAGGGGACACCGGGGAGCTGTTTTTT. Its protein is CASRQAGDTGELFF. Looking up the rest from reference TRBV19 and TRBJ2-2 gives the full variable domain: DGGITQSPKYLFRKEGQNVTLSCEQNLNHDAMYWYRQDPGQGLRLIYYSQIVNDFQKGDIAEGYSVSREKKESFPLTVTSAQKNPTAFYLCASRQAGDTGELFFGEGSRLTVL.

There are many counts of this clonotype. The genes are TRBV12-3 or TRBV12-4 and TRBJ1-6; TRBD1 matches 7 bases. The CDR3 is 15 amino acids. V dropped 6 bases and J dropped 4; count of bases not matched to a gene: 6. The CDR3 sequence: CASREQGNYNSPLHF. The CDR3 nucleotides are TGTGCCAGCAGGGAACAGGGGAATTATAATTCACCCCTCCACTTT.

At least ten counts were recorded for this clonotype. The gene calls are TRBV28 and TRBJ1-6, with a possible D match to TRBD1 (6 bases). The V and J ends lost 3 bases and 6 bases respectively, with 18 bases between them. Germline CDR1 is MDHEN and CDR2 is SYDVKM. This CDR3 is built from 17 residues. The CDR3 sequence is CASSFLRGGRGNSPLHF. The CDR3 DNA is TGTGCCAGCAGTTTTTTGAGGGGGGGCAGGGGTAATTCACCCCTCCACTTT.

This clonotype was observed many times. The V gene is TRBV20-1, the J gene TRBJ2-1; the D gene is possibly TRBD2 (6 bases). V was trimmed by 6 bases and J by 0 bases, leaving 12 bases between them. Looked up from germline, CDR1 is DFQATT and CDR2 is SNEGSKA (reference sequence). This CDR3 contains 14 residues. The CDR3 nucleotides read TGCAGTGCCCTTAGCGGTAGCTCCTACAATGAGCAGTTCTTC. Protein sequence: CSALSGSSYNEQFF.

V is TRBV9 and J is TRBJ2-5; D ambiguous. V was trimmed by 0 bases and J by 2 bases, leaving 8 bases between them. From germline, CDR1 is SGDLS and CDR2 YYNGEE. The CDR3 extends over 14 amino acids. CDR3 sequence reads: CASSVGVGQETQYF. CDR3 nucleotide sequence: TGTGCCAGCAGCGTAGGGGTGGGGCAAGAGACCCAGTACTTC.

The genes are TRBV18 and TRBJ2-7; TRBD1 agrees at 7 bases. The germline gives CDR1 KGHSH, CDR2 LQKENI. This CDR3 has 15 amino acids. The V and J ends lost 0 bases and 4 bases, in that order; junction bases with no gene match: 6. The CDR3 DNA reads TGTGCCAGCTCACCACCGTTGCAGGGGGATTACGAGCAGTACTTC. It encodes CASSPPLQGDYEQYF.

The J gene is TRBJ2-7, the V gene TRBV13, with D maybe TRBD2 (5 bases). With the DNA end fitting TRBJ2-1 better, the J assignment may be wrong. The CDR3 covers 15 residues. Germline CDR1 PRHDT, CDR2 FYEKMQ (reference sequence). For the CDR3, the DNA is TGTGCCAGCAGCCTCTACCGGACTTACTCCTACGAGCAGTTCTTC. This encodes CASSLYRTYSYEQFF.

This clonotype was picked up many times. The chain carries TRBV27 and TRBJ1-6; tentatively, D is TRBD1 (5 bases). The CDR3 runs 16 residues. Trimming took off 3 bases at V and 7 bases at J, with 16 bases between the two ends. CDR1 and CDR2 (germline): MNHEY, SMNVEV (reference sequence). CDR3: CASSFTPGTKNSPLHF. CDR3 nucleotide sequence: TGTGCCAGCAGTTTTACCCCCGGGACCAAAAATTCACCCCTCCACTTT.

In this sample, this clonotype turned up many times. The chain employs TRBV29-1 and TRBJ1-1, with 10 bases aligning to TRBD1. Trimming cost V 6 bases and J 0 bases; bases outside gene matches: 10. Germline assignment: CDR1 SQVTM and CDR2 ANQGSEA. This CDR3 comprises 16 residues. The CDR3: CSVPGTGEFMNTEAFF. CDR3 in DNA: TGCAGCGTCCCCGGGACAGGGGAATTCATGAACACTGAAGCTTTCTTT.

This clonotype was observed at least ten times. This chain uses TRBV30 with TRBJ2-1, with D possibly TRBD1 on 5 matching bases. The CDR3 is made up of 15 amino acids. Germline-derived CDR1 and CDR2 are GTSNPN and SVGIG (reference sequence). V was trimmed by 0 bases and J by 4 bases, leaving 13 bases between them. The CDR3 bases are TGTGCCTGGAGTGTAGGGTGGACACTATACAATGAGCAGTTCTTC. Its translation is CAWSVGWTLYNEQFF. The entire variable domain, with the rest obtained from reference TRBV30 and TRBJ2-1, is as follows: SQTIHQWPATLVQPVGSPLSLECTVEGTSNPNLYWYRQAAGRGLQLLFYSVGIGQISSEVPQNLSASRPQDRQFILSSKKLLLSDSGFYLCAWSVGWTLYNEQFFGPGTRLTVL.

This clonotype was counted ten times or more. As DNA, the CDR3 is TGTGCCAGCAGCCCCATAAGGGGGAACACTGAAGCTTTCTTT. Translating it yields CASSPIRGNTEAFF. The chain employs TRBV7-9 and TRBJ1-1; a possible D gene is TRBD1 (5 bases). V dropped 5 bases and J dropped 1 base, with 11 bases sitting between them. This CDR3 region has 14 residues. Germline CDR1 is SEHNR and CDR2 is FQNEAQ (reference sequence).

The chain couples TRBV7-2 to TRBJ2-5; D possibly corresponds to TRBD1 (6 bases). Germline V gene data show CDR1 as SGHTA and CDR2 as FQGNSA. The CDR3 contains 13 residues. V lost 2 bases, J lost 5 bases, and 9 bases lay in between. CDR3 sequence reads: CASSLRQEETQYF. Here the CDR3 DNA reads TGTGCCAGCAGCTTAAGACAGGAGGAGACCCAGTACTTC.

This clonotype was counted many times. This rearrangement joins TRBV9 to TRBJ2-1; 9 bases agree with TRBD2. Germline V gives CDR1 SGDLS, CDR2 YYNGEE. With 1 base clipped from V and 2 bases from J, the junction kept 7 bases outside the gene matches. This CDR3 spans 17 amino acids. CDR3 nucleotide sequence: TGTGCCAGCAGCGTACAAGTAGCGGGAGTACCCTACAATGAGCAGTTCTTC. It specifies CASSVQVAGVPYNEQFF.

In regard to this clonotype: A much larger clone sits a single nucleotide away, making a read error possible. The V call is TRBV28, the J call TRBJ2-1; D not resolved. The CDR3 sequence is 17 residues long. Germline CDR1 and CDR2: MDHEN and SYDVKM. V lost 5 bases and J 8 bases, leaving 25 bases between the germline ends. The chain's CDR3 is CASSPLESYHPTDEQFF. The CDR3 DNA reads as TGTGCCAGCAGTCCCCTGGAGAGCTATCACCCAACGGATGAGCAGTTCTTC.

This clonotype was recorded at least ten times. This sequence joins TRBV15 and TRBJ2-1; D remains unclear. Germline values: CDR1 LNHNV, CDR2 YYDKDF (reference sequence). Trimming removed 5 bases from V and 0 bases from J, with 8 bases in between. CDR3 length: 14 residues. The CDR3 loop reads CATSADISYNEQFF. In DNA form, the CDR3 reads TGTGCCACCAGCGCAGATATCTCCTACAATGAGCAGTTCTTC.

V and J are TRBV29-1 and TRBJ2-7; 8 bases agree with TRBD1. The V segment lost 1 base and the J segment 5 bases; nucleotides outside the gene matches: 7. The CDR3 totals 14 residues. CDR1 and CDR2 from the germline V gene are SQVTM and ANQGSEA. CDR3 sequence reads: CSVEGGDRSHEQYF. The CDR3 region has the DNA TGCAGCGTTGAAGGGGGGGACAGGTCCCACGAGCAGTACTTC.

The gene calls are TRBV29-1 and TRBJ1-2; D perhaps matches TRBD1 (5 bases). The CDR3 totals 13 residues. The V gene lost 0 bases and the J gene lost 4 bases, with 9 bases spanning the gap. Germline-derived CDR1 and CDR2 are SQVTM and ANQGSEA. CDR3 in amino acids: CSVEDRVGYGYTF. The CDR3 DNA follows: TGCAGCGTTGAAGACAGGGTAGGCTATGGCTACACCTTC.

This clonotype has a count of ten or more. The chain employs TRBV30 and TRBJ1-1; D gene unclear. Looked up from germline, CDR1 is GTSNPN and CDR2 is SVGIG (reference sequence). The CDR3 covers 10 residues. Trimming removed 3 bases from V and 8 bases from J, with 7 bases in between. The chain's CDR3 is CAWRPREAFF. CDR3 nucleotides: TGTGCCTGGAGACCAAGGGAAGCTTTCTTT.

This clonotype was seen only a few times. CDR3 sequence: CASSPSRGVNTEAFF. In DNA form, the CDR3 reads TGTGCCAGCTCACCCTCCCGGGGCGTGAACACTGAAGCTTTCTTT. The gene calls are TRBV18 and TRBJ1-1; the D gene is possibly TRBD1 (5 bases). The CDR3 loop spans 15 amino acids. The V end lost 3 bases, the J end lost 0 bases, and 11 bases lay between the germline ends. CDR1 and CDR2 (germline): KGHSH, LQKENI. Looking up the rest from reference TRBV18 and TRBJ1-1 gives the full variable domain: NAGVMQNPRHLVRRRGQEARLRCSPMKGHSHVYWYRQLPEEGLKFMVYLQKENIIDESGMPKERFSAEFPKEGPSILRIQQVVRGDSAAYFCASSPSRGVNTEAFFGQGTRLTVV.

V gene TRBV10-3 combines with J gene TRBJ2-5; 7 positions match TRBD2. V was clipped by 3 bases and J by 4 bases; unmatched bases: 11. The CDR3 length is 16 residues. Germline CDR1 is ENHRY and CDR2 is SYGVKD. CDR3 nucleotide sequence: TGTGCCATCAGTGATCCTAGGGGAGGGCTGGGAGAGACCCAGTACTTC. Amino acids: CAISDPRGGLGETQYF.

The J gene is TRBJ2-2, the V gene TRBV29-1; TRBD2 might be the D (6 bases). Trimming stripped 7 bases from V and 7 bases from J, with 16 bases between. The germline CDR1 and CDR2 sequences are SQVTM and ANQGSEA. The CDR3 covers 13 residues. The DNA of the CDR3 is TGCAGCGCCGGGGCCGGGGGTGGCGGGGAGCTGTTTTTT. Translating it yields CSAGAGGGGELFF.

This clonotype showed up just a few times. This rearrangement joins TRBV12-3 or TRBV12-4 to TRBJ2-2; D is unresolved. The CDR3 runs 12 residues. Trimming cost V 3 bases and J 6 bases, with 5 bases left between them. DNA of the CDR3: TGTGCCAGCAGTTTTTATCCCGGGGAGCTGTTTTTT. Its translation is CASSFYPGELFF.

This clonotype has a count of ten or more. The rearrangement links TRBV11-2 to TRBJ1-2; D is unclear. V was trimmed by 5 bases and J by 0 bases, leaving 13 bases between them. Germline CDR1 reads SGHAT; CDR2 reads FQNNGV. The CDR3 is 15 amino acids. CDR3 in amino acids: CASSPNRLANYGYTF. In DNA form, the CDR3 reads TGTGCCAGCAGCCCCAATAGGTTAGCTAACTATGGCTACACCTTC.